This T cell receptor (beta chain) was found in a study of cytomegalovirus exposure and HLA in healthy donors. Study-wide results and caveats: Some TCR beta chains (about 170 of them) were listed as cytomegalovirus-associated. In the roughly 120 validation repertoires, a later analysis found that first-cohort TCR clusters tended to co-occur.

Sequencing used immunoSEQ multiplex PCR; TCRdb keeps in-frame clones, though not all of them. The repertoire consists of about 220,000 clones, with just under 90% occurring once and the leading ten covering about 3%. The donors were in the approximately 120-subject validation cohort; that cohort was separate from the roughly 700-subject first cohort. The CDR3 is 13 amino acids. V lost 2 bases to trimming and J lost 4 bases, with 8 bases between them. Germline V gene sequence: CDR1 LGHNT, CDR2 FRNRAP. The sample holds one count of this clone. Its specificity is unknown. This TCR derives from a man younger than 30 in good health and CMV-seronegative. What was sequenced was PBMCs. The V call is TRBV12-5, the J call TRBJ2-5, with D unresolved. This CDR3 is CASGLSLGETQYF. For the CDR3, the DNA is TGTGCTAGTGGTTTGTCCCTCGGAGAGACCCAGTACTTC.